These 3 T cell receptor beta chains share one sample of origin, sequenced in a study of glioma-infiltrating T cells after dendritic cell vaccination. Assay: immunoSEQ multiplex PCR; the TCRdb copy retains only in-frame clones and omits some. Seen here are 45,000 to 50,000 clones, 85% observed once, and the top ten hold around 10%. Sequencing was performed on blood, taken before dendritic cell vaccination. The receptor set was obtained from a human donor with glioblastoma.

This sequence joins TRBV4-3 and TRBJ2-7, with a tentative D call TRBD2 (5 bases). The CDR3 spans 15 residues. The ends were cut back, 0 bases at V and 3 bases at J, with 12 bases in the middle. Germline-derived CDR1 and CDR2 are LGHNA and YSLEER. The CDR3 coding sequence is TGCGCCAGCAGCCAAGATTGGCGGGCCTTCTACGAGCAGTACTTC. Amino acid sequence: CASSQDWRAFYEQYF.

The rearrangement links TRBV4-3 to TRBJ2-7; the D gene is possibly TRBD2 (6 bases). Germline loops: CDR1 LGHNA, CDR2 YSLEER. CDR3 length equals 14 residues. Trimming removed 0 bases from V and 3 bases from J, with 9 bases in between. Written as DNA, the CDR3 is TGCGCCAGCAGCCAAGATAGGACTAACTACGAGCAGTACTTC. Protein product: CASSQDRTNYEQYF.

V gene TRBV25-1 combines with J gene TRBJ1-2; D gene uncertain. Germline CDR1 is MGHDK and CDR2 is SYGVNS. This CDR3 has 16 amino acids. V was shortened by 1 base and J by 6 bases, with 18 bases between the two germline ends. The DNA for the CDR3 is TGTGCCAGCAGTGAATTCAGAGGGTCGGGGAGGGATGGCTACACCTTC. It is translated as CASSEFRGSGRDGYTF.